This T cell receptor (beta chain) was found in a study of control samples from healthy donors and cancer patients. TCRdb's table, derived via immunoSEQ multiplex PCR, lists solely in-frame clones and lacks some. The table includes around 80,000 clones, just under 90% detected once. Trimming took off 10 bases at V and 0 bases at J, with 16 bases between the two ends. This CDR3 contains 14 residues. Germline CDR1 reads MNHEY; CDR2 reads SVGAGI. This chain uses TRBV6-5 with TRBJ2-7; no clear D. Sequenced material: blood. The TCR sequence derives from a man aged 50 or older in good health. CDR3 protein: CAILPDGSSYEQYF. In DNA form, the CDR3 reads TGTGCCATCCTGCCCGACGGTAGCTCCTACGAGCAGTACTTC.